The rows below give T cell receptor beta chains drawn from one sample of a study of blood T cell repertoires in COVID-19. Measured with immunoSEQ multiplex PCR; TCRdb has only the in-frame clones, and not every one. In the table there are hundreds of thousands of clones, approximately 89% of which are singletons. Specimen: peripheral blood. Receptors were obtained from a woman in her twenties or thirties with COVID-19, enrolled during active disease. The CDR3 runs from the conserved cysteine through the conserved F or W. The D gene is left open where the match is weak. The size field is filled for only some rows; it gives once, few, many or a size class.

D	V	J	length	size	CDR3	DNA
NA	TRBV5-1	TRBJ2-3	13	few	CASSLAVRDTQYF	TGCGCCAGCAGCTTGGCTGTTCGTGATACGCAGTATTTT
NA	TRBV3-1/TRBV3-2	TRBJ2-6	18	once	CASRQTTGRSAGANVLTF	TGTGCCAGCAGGCAAACGACAGGGAGGTCGGCTGGGGCCAACGTCCTGACTTTC
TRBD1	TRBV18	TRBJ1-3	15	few	CASSPGTGAGNTIYF	TGTGCCAGCTCACCCGGGACAGGGGCTGGAAACACCATATATTTT
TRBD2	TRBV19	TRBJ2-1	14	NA	CASSLAGGFNEQFF	TGTGCCAGTAGTTTGGCGGGGGGCTTTAATGAGCAGTTCTTC
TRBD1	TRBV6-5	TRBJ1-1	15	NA	CASSQGAAVRTEAFF	TGTGCCAGCAGCCAGGGGGCGGCGGTGAGAACTGAAGCTTTCTTT
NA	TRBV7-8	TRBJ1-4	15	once	CASGGSEATNEKLFF	TGTGCCAGCGGAGGGTCGGAAGCAACTAATGAAAAACTGTTTTTT
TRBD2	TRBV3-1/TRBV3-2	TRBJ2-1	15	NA	CASSLAGGSYNEQFF	TGTGCCAGCAGCCTAGCGGGAGGGTCCTACAATGAGCAGTTCTTC
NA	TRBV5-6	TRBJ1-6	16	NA	CASSLRLYSYNSPLHF	TGTGCCAGCAGCCTACGACTGTACTCCTATAATTCACCCCTCCACTTT
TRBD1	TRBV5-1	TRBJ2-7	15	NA	CASSRSQGVSYEQYF	TGCGCCAGCAGCCGTTCCCAGGGGGTTTCCTACGAGCAGTACTTC
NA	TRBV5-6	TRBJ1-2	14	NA	CASSSTGLAYGYTF	TGTGCCAGCAGCTCGACAGGTCTGGCGTATGGCTACACCTTC
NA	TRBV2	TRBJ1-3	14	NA	CASSEKHSGNTIYF	TGTGCCAGCAGTGAAAAACACTCTGGAAACACCATATATTTT
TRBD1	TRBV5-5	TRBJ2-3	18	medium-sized	CASTKLNGQGVLTDTQYF	TGTGCCAGCACAAAGCTCAATGGGCAGGGGGTACTCACAGATACGCAGTATTTT
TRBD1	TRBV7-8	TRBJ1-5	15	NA	CASSLIQGARQPQHF	TGTGCCAGCAGCTTGATCCAGGGGGCTAGACAGCCCCAGCATTTT
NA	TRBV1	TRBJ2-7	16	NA	CTSSQDRDRETYEQYF	TGCACCAGCAGCCAAGATCGCGACAGGGAAACCTACGAGCAGTACTTC
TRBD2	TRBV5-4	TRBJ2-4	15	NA	CASRLAGGPKNIQYF	TGTGCCAGCAGGTTGGCGGGGGGCCCCAAAAACATTCAGTACTTC
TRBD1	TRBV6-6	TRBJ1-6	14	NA	CASTEQGVNSPLHF	TGTGCCAGCACCGAACAGGGGGTAAATTCACCCCTCCACTTT
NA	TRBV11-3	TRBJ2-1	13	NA	CASSLDPLAEQFF	TGTGCCAGCAGCTTAGACCCGCTAGCGGAGCAGTTCTTC
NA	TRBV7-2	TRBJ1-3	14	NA	CASSLARGGNTIYF	TGTGCCAGCAGCTTAGCCAGGGGAGGAAACACCATATATTTT
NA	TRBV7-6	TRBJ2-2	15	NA	CASSAGYSNTGELFF	TGTGCCAGCAGCGCAGGGTATTCCAACACCGGGGAGCTGTTTTTT
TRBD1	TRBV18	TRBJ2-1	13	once	CASSPDRGNEQFF	TGTGCCAGCTCACCGGACAGGGGCAATGAGCAGTTCTTC
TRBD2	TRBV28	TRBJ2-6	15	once	CATHRAGDGANVLTF	TGTGCCACACACCGTGCGGGGGACGGGGCCAACGTCCTGACTTTC
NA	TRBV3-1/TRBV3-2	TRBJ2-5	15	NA	CASSQVARGKETQYF	TGTGCCAGCAGCCAAGTCGCGCGAGGGAAAGAGACCCAGTACTTC
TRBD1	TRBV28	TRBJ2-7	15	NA	CASSLGGQGKNEQYF	TGTGCCAGCAGTTTGGGCGGACAGGGGAAGAACGAGCAGTACTTC